The rows below give T cell receptor beta chains drawn from one sample of a study of control samples from healthy donors and cancer patients. Sequenced by immunoSEQ multiplex PCR; TCRdb stores in-frame clones only, minus some. The sample has around 84,000 clones, more than 65% seen once. Sequencing was done on a sample of PBMCs. Receptor source: a man between 60 and 70 years old with head and neck cancer. Each CDR3 is given with its conserved first and last residue. Each record gives: J gene, V gene, clone size, D gene, CDR3 DNA, CDR3 protein. The D gene is left open where the match is weak. Expanded clones get a size class; other rows say once, few or many, or leave the size out.

j_gene: TRBJ1-6; v_gene: TRBV10-3; abundance: .; d_gene: TRBD1; CDR3nt: TGTGCCATCAGCAGGACAGGGGGAGTGGATTCACCCCTCCACTTT; CDR3aa: CAISRTGGVDSPLHF
j_gene: TRBJ1-2; v_gene: TRBV4-1; abundance: .; d_gene: .; CDR3nt: TGCGCCAGCAGCCAAAAAAGCGACTTCGACCCTCGCTATGGCTACACCTTC; CDR3aa: CASSQKSDFDPRYGYTF
j_gene: TRBJ1-2; v_gene: TRBV2; abundance: .; d_gene: TRBD1; CDR3nt: TGTGCCAGCAAGGAGGGGGCGGGCTATGGCTACACCTTC; CDR3aa: CASKEGAGYGYTF
j_gene: TRBJ2-3; v_gene: TRBV28; abundance: .; d_gene: .; CDR3nt: TGTGCCAGCACCAACTTCCTACCCACAGATACGCAGTATTTT; CDR3aa: CASTNFLPTDTQYF
j_gene: TRBJ1-2; v_gene: TRBV19; abundance: .; d_gene: .; CDR3nt: TGTGCCAGTAGTGTCCAGGGGTACAACCGCGGAGATGGCTACACCTTC; CDR3aa: CASSVQGYNRGDGYTF
j_gene: TRBJ2-1; v_gene: TRBV7-9; abundance: .; d_gene: TRBD2; CDR3nt: TGTGCCAGCAGCCTGCAGCGGGAGCTATACGGTGAGCAGTTCTTC; CDR3aa: CASSLQRELYGEQFF
j_gene: TRBJ2-7; v_gene: TRBV27; abundance: .; d_gene: .; CDR3nt: TGTGCCAGCAGTTTTGTGGACAGATCCTACGAGCAGTACTTC; CDR3aa: CASSFVDRSYEQYF
j_gene: TRBJ2-1; v_gene: TRBV29-1; abundance: .; d_gene: TRBD2; CDR3nt: TGCAGCGTTGATGGTCGGACTAGCGGGAGAAAGTGGGCCTACAATGAGCAGTTCTTC; CDR3aa: CSVDGRTSGRKWAYNEQFF
j_gene: TRBJ2-5; v_gene: TRBV30; abundance: .; d_gene: TRBD2; CDR3nt: TGTGCCTGGAGTGTAAACCCCGGGACTAGTGAGACCCAGTACTTC; CDR3aa: CAWSVNPGTSETQYF
j_gene: TRBJ1-2; v_gene: TRBV5-1; abundance: .; d_gene: .; CDR3nt: TGCGCCAGCAGCTGGTCGGTAAATAACTATGGCTACACCTTC; CDR3aa: CASSWSVNNYGYTF
j_gene: TRBJ1-5; v_gene: TRBV6-5; abundance: .; d_gene: .; CDR3nt: TGTGCCAGCAGTTACGAGGGGAAGAGCAATCAGCCCCAGCATTTT; CDR3aa: CASSYEGKSNQPQHF
j_gene: TRBJ1-1; v_gene: TRBV6-6; abundance: once; d_gene: .; CDR3nt: TGTGCCAGCAGGAAGTTATTAAACACTGAAGCTTTCTTT; CDR3aa: CASRKLLNTEAFF
j_gene: TRBJ2-4; v_gene: TRBV5-6; abundance: .; d_gene: .; CDR3nt: TGTGCCAGCAGCTTGATTCAGGAAAACATTCAGTACTTC; CDR3aa: CASSLIQENIQYF
j_gene: TRBJ2-1; v_gene: TRBV18; abundance: .; d_gene: TRBD2; CDR3nt: TGTGCCAGCTCACCGAACCTAGTCCTAGCTAGCGGGAGCGATGAGCAGTTCTTC; CDR3aa: CASSPNLVLASGSDEQFF
j_gene: TRBJ1-2; v_gene: TRBV14; abundance: once; d_gene: .; CDR3nt: TGTGCCAGCAGCCAAGGGCCCCCGGGGGGACCTAACTATGGCTACACCTTC; CDR3aa: CASSQGPPGGPNYGYTF
j_gene: TRBJ1-1; v_gene: TRBV18; abundance: .; d_gene: .; CDR3nt: TGTGCCAGCGCACGGCACGCGGTAGGTAACACTGAAGCTTTCTTT; CDR3aa: CASARHAVGNTEAFF
j_gene: TRBJ1-1; v_gene: TRBV12-3/TRBV12-4; abundance: .; d_gene: .; CDR3nt: TGTGCCAGCAGTTCGACAGCGAACACTGAAGCTTTCTTT; CDR3aa: CASSSTANTEAFF
j_gene: TRBJ2-3; v_gene: TRBV24-1; abundance: .; d_gene: .; CDR3nt: TGTGCCACCAGTGAACCCTGGCAGGCCCAAGCGCAGTATTTT; CDR3aa: CATSEPWQAQAQYF
j_gene: TRBJ2-1; v_gene: TRBV5-4; abundance: once; d_gene: TRBD2; CDR3nt: TGTGCCAGCACCCCTACAATTCCAGCGGGAGGTGGTAATGAGCAGTTCTTC; CDR3aa: CASTPTIPAGGGNEQFF
j_gene: TRBJ2-5; v_gene: TRBV27; abundance: .; d_gene: TRBD1; CDR3nt: TGTGCCAGCAGTTTTTCGTTGTACAGGGGAGCCGAGACCCAGTACTTC; CDR3aa: CASSFSLYRGAETQYF
j_gene: TRBJ2-4; v_gene: TRBV5-6; abundance: .; d_gene: .; CDR3nt: TGTGCCAGCAGCGATTTCGGGGAAGGGGCCAAAAACATTCAGTACTTC; CDR3aa: CASSDFGEGAKNIQYF
j_gene: TRBJ2-5; v_gene: TRBV5-1; abundance: .; d_gene: .; CDR3nt: TGCGCCAGCAACCCGTTAGGAACCACGGAAGAGACCCAGTACTTC; CDR3aa: CASNPLGTTEETQYF
j_gene: TRBJ2-1; v_gene: TRBV27; abundance: .; d_gene: .; CDR3nt: TGTGCCAGCAGTAGTACTACACCCTATTTTGGCTCCTACAATGAGCAGTTCTTC; CDR3aa: CASSSTTPYFGSYNEQFF
j_gene: TRBJ2-3; v_gene: TRBV2; abundance: .; d_gene: TRBD2; CDR3nt: TGTGCCAGCAGTCGGACTAGCGCATGGGGTACGCAGTATTTT; CDR3aa: CASSRTSAWGTQYF
j_gene: TRBJ2-1; v_gene: TRBV6-5; abundance: .; d_gene: .; CDR3nt: TGTGCCAGCAGCCTCCGAGGGGTTAAGGATAGTGAGCAGTTCTTC; CDR3aa: CASSLRGVKDSEQFF
j_gene: TRBJ1-4; v_gene: TRBV5-1; abundance: .; d_gene: TRBD1; CDR3nt: TGCGCCAGCAGCTTGGCGACAGGGGCCGGGAATGAAAAACTGTTTTTT; CDR3aa: CASSLATGAGNEKLFF
j_gene: TRBJ2-7; v_gene: TRBV5-1; abundance: .; d_gene: .; CDR3nt: TGCGCCAGCAGCTTGGCGGGGGCCCCGAGGAACGAGCAGTACTTC; CDR3aa: CASSLAGAPRNEQYF
j_gene: TRBJ2-5; v_gene: TRBV9; abundance: .; d_gene: .; CDR3nt: TGTGCCAGCAGCGCAGCTAGGGGAGGGGGTGAGACCCAGTACTTC; CDR3aa: CASSAARGGGETQYF
j_gene: TRBJ1-1; v_gene: TRBV2; abundance: .; d_gene: .; CDR3nt: TGTGCCAGCAGGACTGCGCCGAACACTGAAGCTTTCTTT; CDR3aa: CASRTAPNTEAFF
j_gene: TRBJ2-7; v_gene: TRBV19; abundance: .; d_gene: TRBD1; CDR3nt: TGTGCCAGTAGTTTTACCGGGACAGGGGTCTACGAGCAGTACTTC; CDR3aa: CASSFTGTGVYEQYF
j_gene: TRBJ2-7; v_gene: TRBV5-1; abundance: many; d_gene: TRBD2; CDR3nt: TGCGCCAGCAGCTCGTGGACTAGCGGAGCCTACGAGCAGTACTTC; CDR3aa: CASSSWTSGAYEQYF
j_gene: TRBJ2-5; v_gene: TRBV5-1; abundance: .; d_gene: TRBD1; CDR3nt: TGCGCCAGCAGCTTGGACAGGGGGCTAGAGACCCAGTACTTC; CDR3aa: CASSLDRGLETQYF
j_gene: TRBJ2-3; v_gene: TRBV11-2; abundance: .; d_gene: .; CDR3nt: TGTGCCAGCAGCTTAGATCTGACAGTGGGGACAGATACGCAGTATTTT; CDR3aa: CASSLDLTVGTDTQYF
j_gene: TRBJ1-1; v_gene: TRBV6-2/TRBV6-3; abundance: .; d_gene: .; CDR3nt: TGTGCCAGCAGTTGGGGCACTGAAGCTTTCTTT; CDR3aa: CASSWGTEAFF
j_gene: TRBJ1-3; v_gene: TRBV6-5; abundance: .; d_gene: .; CDR3nt: TGTGCCAGCAGTTACAGACGGGCTCCTGGAAACACCATATATTTT; CDR3aa: CASSYRRAPGNTIYF
j_gene: TRBJ2-7; v_gene: TRBV30; abundance: .; d_gene: TRBD2; CDR3nt: TGTGCCTGGAGTGTACTAGCGGGAGGGTACGAGCAGTACTTC; CDR3aa: CAWSVLAGGYEQYF
j_gene: TRBJ2-7; v_gene: TRBV27; abundance: .; d_gene: .; CDR3nt: TGTGCCAGCAGCCCGGGACCCTACGAGCAGTACTTC; CDR3aa: CASSPGPYEQYF
j_gene: TRBJ2-2; v_gene: TRBV2; abundance: .; d_gene: .; CDR3nt: TGTGCCAGCAGTGAAGGACCGTTCCCCGGGGAGCTGTTTTTT; CDR3aa: CASSEGPFPGELFF
j_gene: TRBJ1-4; v_gene: TRBV6-5; abundance: .; d_gene: .; CDR3nt: TGTGCCAGCAGTTTCAGCGGAAGTGAAAAACTGTTTTTT; CDR3aa: CASSFSGSEKLFF
j_gene: TRBJ1-6; v_gene: TRBV7-9; abundance: .; d_gene: .; CDR3nt: TGTGCCAGCAGCATGGGACAAGCAAATTCACCCCTCCACTTT; CDR3aa: CASSMGQANSPLHF
j_gene: TRBJ1-2; v_gene: TRBV5-4; abundance: .; d_gene: TRBD1; CDR3nt: TGTGCCAGCAGCATCGGACAGGCTCGCTATGGCTACACCTTC; CDR3aa: CASSIGQARYGYTF
j_gene: TRBJ2-3; v_gene: TRBV7-2; abundance: few; d_gene: .; CDR3nt: TGTGCCAGCAGCTTAACAGATACGCAGTATTTT; CDR3aa: CASSLTDTQYF
j_gene: TRBJ2-1; v_gene: TRBV9; abundance: .; d_gene: .; CDR3nt: TGTGCCAGCAGCCCAGAGTCCTACAATGAGCAGTTCTTC; CDR3aa: CASSPESYNEQFF
j_gene: TRBJ2-6; v_gene: TRBV4-2; abundance: once; d_gene: .; CDR3nt: TGTGCCAGCAGCCTCCCAGGCTCTGGGGCCAACGTCCTGACTTTC; CDR3aa: CASSLPGSGANVLTF
j_gene: TRBJ2-3; v_gene: TRBV29-1; abundance: .; d_gene: TRBD2; CDR3nt: TGCAGCGCCGAAGGCCAGGGACTAGCGGGAGGGATTAGCACAGATACGCAGTATTTT; CDR3aa: CSAEGQGLAGGISTDTQYF
j_gene: TRBJ1-1; v_gene: TRBV6-6; abundance: .; d_gene: .; CDR3nt: TGTGCCAGCAGTTACACGGGGGGTGAAGCTTTCTTT; CDR3aa: CASSYTGGEAFF
j_gene: TRBJ1-1; v_gene: TRBV19; abundance: .; d_gene: .; CDR3nt: TGTGCCAGTAGTTATTCCCGGGGGGATGAAGCTTTCTTT; CDR3aa: CASSYSRGDEAFF
j_gene: TRBJ2-1; v_gene: TRBV24-1; abundance: .; d_gene: TRBD1; CDR3nt: TGTGCCACCAGTGATTCCCCGGACAGGGTCGCCTACAATGAGCAGTTCTTC; CDR3aa: CATSDSPDRVAYNEQFF
j_gene: TRBJ2-6; v_gene: TRBV27; abundance: .; d_gene: .; CDR3nt: TGTGCCAGCAGTCCGCAGGGTTATGGGGCCAACGTCCTGACTTTC; CDR3aa: CASSPQGYGANVLTF